One TCR beta chain is described in this entry. The specificity of this receptor is unknown. It has no much larger one-base neighbor in the sample; base qualities were not kept. The germline V gene (reference sequence) gives CDR1 as LNHDA and CDR2 as SQIVND. CDR3 length: 14 amino acids, cysteine to phenylalanine. The kept DNA is CDR3 alone, 42 bases in frame from the first base. For this chain, trimming is 7 bases at the V end and 0 bases at the J end, and the number of junction bases without a gene match is 1. Receptors were amplified or captured by the immunoSEQ multiplex PCR assay. Sourced from immuneACCESS, this table was stored by TCRdb with only in-frame sequences that have V and J called. A share of the clones is absent; for the studies checked, an unresolved V gene accounts for under half, and the remainder has no known explanation. The sample profile shows more than 40,000 clones; 75% to 90% of them were found once. The ten largest clonotypes hold approximately 1.6% of the sample.

This sample is drawn from a study of T cell changes during pregnancy in multiple sclerosis (dated by TCRdb to about 2019). Notes on the research overall: The study examined how the T cell repertoire changed over the course of pregnancy in women with multiple sclerosis.

This TCR was sampled from a female donor in good health, enrolled as a control in a pregnancy study. The chain is made from TRBV19 and TRBJ2-7; the junction holds 12 bases that match TRBD2. Sequencing used peripheral blood, obtained in the first trimester of pregnancy. Here the CDR3 is given as CASTTSGSSYEQYF. The base sequence is TGTGCCAGTACGACTAGCGGGAGCTCCTACGAGCAGTACTTC.